One sample yielded the 31 T cell receptor beta chains listed below, sequenced in a study of T cells after yellow fever vaccination. TCRdb reprocessed the 5' RACE reads with MiXCR, giving one entry per CDR3 protein. The data show about 260,000 distinct CDR3 sequences, over 4.5% seen once. Specimen: CD4+ T cells sorted from PBMCs, collected on the day of the yellow fever booster vaccination. The receptors were gathered from a man between 18 and 35 years old who received the YFV17D yellow fever vaccine.

In this sample, this clonotype turned up many times. This chain joins TRBV10-3 and TRBJ2-5; D not certain. With 7 bases removed from V and 0 bases from J, the gap between germline ends came to 6 bases. CDR1 and CDR2 (germline): ENHRY, SYGVKD. This CDR3 is 12 amino acids long. The CDR3 is CAIMGYQETQYF. The DNA of the CDR3 is TGTGCCATCATGGGCTACCAAGAGACCCAGTACTTC.

J is TRBJ1-1 and V is TRBV20-1; D perhaps matches TRBD1 (6 bases). Germline CDR1 reads DFQATT; CDR2 reads SNEGSKA (reference sequence). The CDR3 spans 12 residues. The V end lost 4 bases, the J end lost 10 bases, and 16 bases lay between the germline ends. The CDR3 region has the DNA TGCAGTGCTACGACAGGTTCCATGGGAGCTTTCTTT. It encodes CSATTGSMGAFF.

The gene calls are TRBV28 and TRBJ2-1; maybe TRBD2 (7 bases). Looked up from germline, CDR1 is MDHEN and CDR2 is SYDVKM. V shed 4 bases and J shed 3 bases, with 13 bases lying between them. The CDR3 extends over 15 amino acids. The CDR3, as DNA: TGTGCCAGCAGTTATGTCGGGGGGCTCTACAATGAGCAGTTCTTC. Translated, it gives CASSYVGGLYNEQFF.

The gene calls are TRBV9 and TRBJ1-4, with a possible D match to TRBD1 (5 bases). This CDR3 contains 16 residues. Germline assignment: CDR1 SGDLS and CDR2 YYNGEE. The germline V and J ends were trimmed by 4 bases and 8 bases, with 21 bases remaining between them. The DNA for the CDR3 is TGTGCCAGCAGCCCCCCGGGGCACCCCTTTGGGGAAAAACTGTTTTTT. Translated: CASSPPGHPFGEKLFF.

This chain's CDR3 is CASSPGAVNEQFF. CDR3 sequence (DNA): TGTGCCAGCAGCCCAGGGGCAGTCAATGAGCAGTTCTTC. This sequence joins TRBV5-4 and TRBJ2-1; maybe TRBD1 (6 bases). V was pared by 4 bases and J by 6 bases, with 11 bases between. Germline CDR1 SGHNT, CDR2 YYREEE (reference sequence). CDR3 length: 13 residues.

At least ten counts were recorded for this clonotype. The chain combines TRBV6-2 or TRBV6-3 with TRBJ2-1, with a possible D match to TRBD2 (6 bases). V was cut by 7 bases and J by 2 bases, with 12 bases left in between. The CDR3 runs 14 residues. The germline V gene has CDR1 MNHEY and CDR2 SVGEGT. The CDR3 region has the DNA TGTGCCAGCAAACTTGGGGGGACCTACAATGAGCAGTTCTTC. Its protein product is CASKLGGTYNEQFF.

This chain uses TRBV4-1 with TRBJ2-1; D is possibly TRBD2 (5 bases). The length of the CDR3 is 11 residues. Trimming left V 2 bases short and J 10 bases short, with 6 bases between. Germline CDR1 is MGHRA and CDR2 is YSYEKL. The CDR3 here is CASSQIAEQFF. CDR3 nucleotide sequence: TGCGCCAGCAGCCAAATAGCGGAGCAGTTCTTC.

This clonotype was picked up a small number of times. This chain uses TRBV28 with TRBJ2-2; a possible D gene is TRBD1 (5 bases). CDR3 length: 12 amino acids. The V gene lost 4 bases and the J gene lost 9 bases, with 9 bases spanning the gap. CDR1 and CDR2 from the germline V gene are MDHEN and SYDVKM. CDR3 sequence reads: CASSSQGRELFF. The CDR3 DNA is TGTGCCAGCAGTTCTCAGGGCCGGGAGCTGTTTTTT. Combining the CDR3 with reference TRBV28 and TRBJ2-2 gives the whole variable domain DVKVTQSSRYLVKRTGEKVFLECVQDMDHENMFWYRQDPGLGLRLIYFSYDVKMKEKGDIPEGYSVSREKKERFSLILESASTNQTSMYLCASSSQGRELFFGEGSRLTVL.

This clonotype was counted many times. The V gene is TRBV5-1, the J gene TRBJ2-3; possible D gene TRBD1, 6 bases. V lost 4 bases and J lost 3, with 12 bases in between. Germline CDR1 reads SGHRS; CDR2 reads YFSETQ. CDR3 length: 14 residues. This CDR3 is CASSQYGQTDTQYF. Here the CDR3 DNA reads TGCGCCAGCAGCCAATACGGACAGACAGATACGCAGTATTTT.

The CDR3 protein is CASKKTNEQFF. The CDR3 nucleotides read TGTGCCAGCAAGAAGACCAATGAGCAGTTCTTC. The V call is TRBV27, the J call TRBJ2-1; D is undetermined. This CDR3 contains 11 residues. Deletions cut 7 bases from V and 6 bases from J, with 7 bases between. The germline V gene encodes CDR1 MNHEY and CDR2 SMNVEV (reference sequence).

This clonotype was picked up a small number of times. The rearrangement links TRBV9 to TRBJ1-6; 8 positions match TRBD1. The germline V gene has CDR1 SGDLS and CDR2 YYNGEE. This CDR3 has 15 amino acids. J was trimmed by 7 bases and V by 0 bases; bases with no gene match: 3. CDR3 sequence: CASSVADRVNSPLHF. CDR3 sequence (DNA): TGTGCCAGCAGCGTAGCGGACAGGGTCAATTCACCCCTCCACTTT.

V usage is TRBV7-2 and J usage is TRBJ1-4, with D possibly being TRBD1 (6 bases). Trimming stripped 5 bases from V and 7 bases from J, with 20 bases between. The CDR3 covers 16 residues. Germline V CDR1 and CDR2: SGHTA, FQGNSA. CDR3 sequence (DNA): TGTGCCAGCAGCAGGGGCGGGGGGCGGCTAGTTGAAAAACTGTTTTTT. Amino acids: CASSRGGGRLVEKLFF. Complete variable domain (other parts from reference TRBV7-2 and TRBJ1-4): GAGVSQSPSNKVTEKGKDVELRCDPISGHTALYWYRQSLGQGLEFLIYFQGNSAPDKSGLPSDRFSAERTGGSVSTLTIQRTQQEDSAVYLCASSRGGGRLVEKLFFGSGTQLSVL.

This chain connects TRBV27 to TRBJ1-2, with 11 positions matching TRBD1. Germline values: CDR1 MNHEY, CDR2 SMNVEV (reference sequence). V dropped 8 bases and J dropped 3; count of bases not matched to a gene: 8. The CDR3 runs 15 residues. CDR3 sequence reads: CASRTGGPPDYGYTF. CDR3 DNA sequence: TGTGCCAGCCGGACAGGGGGCCCCCCTGACTATGGCTACACCTTC.

Turning to this clonotype: A much larger clonotype is one base distant, so this may be a read error. Since the CDR3 does not end with the conserved phenylalanine or tryptophan, this likely comes from a read error. V usage is TRBV5-1 and J usage is TRBJ2-2, with D maybe TRBD2 (7 bases). The CDR3 is 15 residues long. The V gene's germline CDR1 is SGHRS and CDR2 YFSETQ. Trimming removed 0 bases at V and 6 bases at J, with 12 bases between. The CDR3 is CASSLAAGGPGELFL. The CDR3 DNA is TGCGCCAGCAGCTTGGCCGCCGGGGGGCCCGGGGAGCTGTTTCTT.

J is TRBJ2-7 and V is TRBV10-3, with D unresolved. Germline CDR1 ENHRY, CDR2 SYGVKD. The CDR3 extends over 16 amino acids. Deletions cut 4 bases from V and 0 bases from J, with 16 bases between. For the CDR3, the DNA is TGTGCCATCAGTGCCGCGAATCCCTCCAACTCCTACGAGCAGTACTTC. Protein product: CAISAANPSNSYEQYF.

Many counts were recorded for this clonotype. The chain employs TRBV12-3 or TRBV12-4 and TRBJ1-5; perhaps TRBD1 as D (5 bases). The germline V and J ends were trimmed by 7 bases and 4 bases, with 23 bases remaining between them. The CDR3 contains 17 residues. Written as DNA, the CDR3 is TGTGCCAGCACCCCGGGTGGAGGGGCCCCGGGAAATCAGCCCCAGCATTTT. As protein: CASTPGGGAPGNQPQHF.

J is TRBJ2-5 and V is TRBV27, with unresolved D. V lost 4 bases to trimming and J lost 0 bases, with 6 bases between them. The CDR3 is made up of 13 amino acids. Germline loops: CDR1 MNHEY, CDR2 SMNVEV (reference sequence). The CDR3 loop is CASSSHNQETQYF. Written as DNA, the CDR3 is TGTGCCAGCAGTTCTCACAACCAAGAGACCCAGTACTTC.

This clonotype has more than one count but fewer than ten. The V and J genes are TRBV12-3 or TRBV12-4 and TRBJ2-1; 9 bases line up with TRBD1. This CDR3 has 15 amino acids. V was pared by 7 bases and J by 7 bases, with 11 bases of the junction left unmatched. The CDR3 DNA follows: TGTGCCAGCACCCCGAGGACAGGGGTCGGGAATGAGCAGTTCTTC. Amino acids: CASTPRTGVGNEQFF.

This clonotype was counted at least ten times. The V and J genes are TRBV2 and TRBJ1-5, with D unclear. The CDR3 is made up of 12 amino acids. Germline V gene sequence: CDR1 SNHLY, CDR2 FYNNEI. V lost 4 bases, J lost 5 bases, and 6 bases lay in between. The CDR3 loop reads CASSGGDQPQHF. CDR3 bases: TGTGCCAGCAGTGGAGGCGATCAGCCCCAGCATTTT. Looking up the rest from reference TRBV2 and TRBJ1-5 gives the full variable domain: EPEVTQTPSHQVTQMGQEVILRCVPISNHLYFYWYRQILGQKVEFLVSFYNNEISEKSEIFDDQFSVERPDGSNFTLKIRSTKLEDSAMYFCASSGGDQPQHFGDGTRLSIL.

The rearrangement uses TRBV6-5 and TRBJ2-3; D perhaps matches TRBD1 (8 bases). Trimming took off 4 bases at V and 3 bases at J, with 14 bases between the two ends. This CDR3 comprises 15 residues. Per the germline V gene, CDR1 is MNHEY and CDR2 is SVGAGI. The CDR3 is CASSSDRGGTDTQYF. DNA for the CDR3: TGTGCCAGCAGTTCCGACAGGGGAGGGACAGATACGCAGTATTTT.

This clonotype was counted many times. The J gene is TRBJ1-6, the V gene TRBV7-8, with D possibly being TRBD1 (5 bases). CDR1 SGHVS and CDR2 FQNEAQ come from the germline V gene. The length of the CDR3 is 15 residues. Trimming stripped 5 bases from V and 0 bases from J, with 8 bases between. DNA of the CDR3: TGTGCCAGCAGCGGGGCGAGCTCCTATAATTCACCCCTCCACTTT. This codes for CASSGASSYNSPLHF.

This clonotype was detected a few times. The chain employs TRBV7-3 and TRBJ2-6; no clear D. The ends were cut back, 2 bases at V and 0 bases at J, with 11 bases in the middle. The CDR3 covers 17 residues. In germline, CDR1 is SGHTA, CDR2 FQGTGA. The CDR3 DNA reads as TGTGCCAGCAGCTTATTCCCTATTTACTCTGGGGCCAACGTCCTGACTTTC. It specifies CASSLFPIYSGANVLTF.

This clonotype was recorded a few times. The chain joins TRBV6-6 to TRBJ1-2, with unresolved D. The ends were cut back, 6 bases at V and 4 bases at J, with 12 bases in the middle. Germline lookup yields CDR1 MNHNY and CDR2 SVGAGI (reference sequence). This CDR3 spans 13 amino acids. CDR3 DNA sequence: TGTGCCAGCAGCGACCGGGAGATCTATGGCTACACCTTC. Translation: CASSDREIYGYTF.

The rearrangement uses TRBV19 and TRBJ2-3; the D is unclear. The CDR3 extends over 15 amino acids. CDR1 and CDR2 from the germline V gene are LNHDA and SQIVND (reference sequence). V lost 5 bases and J 3 bases, leaving 15 bases between the germline ends. The CDR3 coding sequence is TGTGCCAGTAGTGTAGGGCTTCGAAGAACAGATACGCAGTATTTT. The encoded protein is CASSVGLRRTDTQYF.

This clonotype showed up many times. V gene TRBV9 combines with J gene TRBJ2-1, with TRBD1 identical over 9 bases. CDR3 size: 16 residues. J gave up 0 bases and V 4 bases, and 5 bases lay outside the gene matches. Germline-derived CDR1 and CDR2 are SGDLS and YYNGEE. CDR3 protein: CASSRRGQGSYNEQFF. The CDR3 nucleotides read TGTGCCAGCAGCCGCCGGGGACAGGGCTCCTACAATGAGCAGTTCTTC. Filled out from reference TRBV9 and TRBJ2-1, the complete variable domain reads DSGVTQTPKHLITATGQRVTLRCSPRSGDLSVYWYQQSLDQGLQFLIQYYNGEERAKGNILERFSAQQFPDLHSELNLSSLELGDSALYFCASSRRGQGSYNEQFFGPGTRLTVL.

Only a few counts were recorded for this clonotype. The J gene is TRBJ2-3, the V gene TRBV24-1; D is possibly TRBD1 (6 bases). The germline gives CDR1 KGHDR, CDR2 SFDVKD. This CDR3 is built from 14 residues. Trimming cost V 1 base and J 4 bases, with 8 bases left between them. The CDR3 DNA reads TGTGCCACCAGTGATTTCAACAGGGCAGATACGCAGTATTTT. Encoded protein: CATSDFNRADTQYF.

This clonotype was picked up many times. J is TRBJ2-3 and V is TRBV12-3 or TRBV12-4, with 8 bases identical to TRBD1. CDR3 size: 15 residues. The V segment lost 6 bases and the J segment 2 bases; nucleotides outside the gene matches: 7. CDR3 sequence reads: CASRVWDRYTDTQYF. The CDR3 nucleotides read TGTGCCAGCAGGGTTTGGGACAGGTACACAGATACGCAGTATTTT.

This clonotype showed up many times. V gene TRBV10-3 combines with J gene TRBJ2-1; a weak D match, TRBD1 (6 bases). The germline CDR1 and CDR2 sequences are ENHRY and SYGVKD. Trimming took off 5 bases at V and 8 bases at J, with 16 bases between the two ends. This CDR3 has 14 residues. The CDR3 bases are TGTGCCATCAGTCCCTCAGGGGATTGGGATGAGCAGTTCTTC. As protein: CAISPSGDWDEQFF.

This clonotype was counted ten times or more. The CDR3 sequence is CASSLDLGNQPQHF. In DNA, the CDR3 is TGCGCCAGCAGCTTGGACCTTGGCAATCAGCCCCAGCATTTT. V is TRBV5-1 and J is TRBJ1-5; D gene uncertain. Germline CDR1 and CDR2: SGHRS and YFSETQ. The V end lost 0 bases, the J end lost 2 bases, and 6 bases lay between the germline ends. This CDR3 comprises 14 residues.

This clonotype was counted ten times or more. The J gene is TRBJ2-4, the V gene TRBV29-1; D possibly uses TRBD1 or TRBD2 (5 bases each). Germline CDR1 SQVTM, CDR2 ANQGSEA. CDR3 length equals 14 residues. V was trimmed by 5 bases and J by 0 bases, leaving 11 bases between them. The CDR3 sequence: CSVRGNLAKNIQYF. Here the CDR3 DNA reads TGCAGCGTTCGGGGCAACCTAGCCAAAAACATTCAGTACTTC.

The chain couples TRBV7-3 to TRBJ2-5; TRBD2 agrees at 9 bases. The V segment lost 2 bases and the J segment 4 bases; nucleotides outside the gene matches: 8. Germline loops: CDR1 SGHTA, CDR2 FQGTGA. The CDR3 runs to 16 residues. This CDR3 is CASSLGPLAGRETQYF. The DNA of the CDR3 is TGTGCCAGCAGCTTAGGCCCGCTAGCGGGGAGAGAGACCCAGTACTTC.